These T cell receptor beta chains were read from a single sample in a study of early T cells in non-severe SARS-CoV-2 infection. One entry per CDR3 protein results from TCRdb running MiXCR on the 5' RACE reads. The sample lists 97,000 or so distinct CDR3 sequences, 8% to 13% seen once, with 4.7% in the top ten. Here the sequenced sample was whole blood, taken at baseline. The receptor set was obtained from an adult who was a healthcare worker with PCR-confirmed SARS-CoV-2 infection or an uninfected control (not recorded which). CDR3s leave out the opening cysteine and the closing phenylalanine or tryptophan. The order of the fields is V gene, CDR3 protein.

TRBV19 ASSPIAGGPFEQF
TRBV10-3 AISEGGQPQH
TRBV10-3 AISPGQVADTQY
TRBV11-2 ASSSFGELF
TRBV5-1 ASSKDWDGANVLT
TRBV5-1 ASSLVRQGGRGDEQF
TRBV20-1 SAFSRGGNTEAF
TRBV20-1 SARTPEFYEQY
TRBV30 AWSKGNNSPLH
TRBV7-6 ASSKGTGKRNEQF
TRBV7-3 ASSLGTDSYNEQF
TRBV19 ASSIWGTYNEQF
TRBV7-8 ASSLVRVAGGRDNEQF
TRBV24-1 ATGDGSTDTQY
TRBV7-2 ASRGGTNEKLF
TRBV10-3 AISEGAGGPKETQY
TRBV7-8 ASSSGPLTDTQY
TRBV4-3 ASSRLKGLIYEQF
TRBV24-1 ATSDATGTTGAYEQF
TRBV20-1 SARSGRPYEQY
TRBV11-2 ASSLQGAYKSGYT
TRBV3-1 ASSQSLAGDREQY
TRBV19 ASSIFGNSNQPQH
TRBV12-5 ASGRGQGDYEQY
TRBV7-9 AGKAGSNTGELF
TRBV11-2 ASSLQRTNEKLF
TRBV11-3 ASSLGQGNTGELF
TRBV5-1 ASSDNSAYEQY
TRBV10-3 AIRRESSGANVLT
TRBV11-2 ASSPRDTDTQY
TRBV30 AWGARFNEQF